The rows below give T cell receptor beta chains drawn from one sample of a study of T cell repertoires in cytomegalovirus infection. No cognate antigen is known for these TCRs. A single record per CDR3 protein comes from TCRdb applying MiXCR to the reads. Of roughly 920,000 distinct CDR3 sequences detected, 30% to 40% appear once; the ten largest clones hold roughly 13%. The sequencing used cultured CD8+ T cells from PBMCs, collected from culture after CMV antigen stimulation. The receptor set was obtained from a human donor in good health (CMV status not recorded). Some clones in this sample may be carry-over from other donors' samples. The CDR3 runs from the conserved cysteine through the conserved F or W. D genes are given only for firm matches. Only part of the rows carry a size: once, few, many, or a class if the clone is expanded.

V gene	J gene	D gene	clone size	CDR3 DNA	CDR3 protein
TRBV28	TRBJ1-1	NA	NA	TGTGCCAGCAGGCAGATTTCGAACACTGAAGCTTTCTTT	CASRQISNTEAFF
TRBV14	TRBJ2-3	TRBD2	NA	TGTGCCAGCAGCAAACGACTAGCGGGGACTATCACAGATACGCAGTATTTT	CASSKRLAGTITDTQYF
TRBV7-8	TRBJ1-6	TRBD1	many	TGTGCCAGCAGCCCGGACAGGTCCGCACCCCTCCACTTT	CASSPDRSAPLHF
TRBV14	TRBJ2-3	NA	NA	TGTGCCAGCAGCCAAGATAAGAGGGGGGCTAGCACAGATACGCAGTATTTT	CASSQDKRGASTDTQYF
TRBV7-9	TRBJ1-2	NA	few	TGTGCCAGCAGCTTAGTTTACAGGCCTTTCGGCTACACCTTC	CASSLVYRPFGYTF
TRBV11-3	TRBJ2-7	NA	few	TGTGCCAGCAGCTTAGGGACCGTTAGCGAGCAGTACTTC	CASSLGTVSEQYF
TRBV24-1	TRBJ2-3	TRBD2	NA	TGTGCCACCAGTGATTTGCCTAGCGGATCTAGCACAGATACGCAGTATTTT	CATSDLPSGSSTDTQYF
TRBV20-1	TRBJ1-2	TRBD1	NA	TGCAGTGCCGCTGAGGACAGGGCCTATGGCTACACCTTC	CSAAEDRAYGYTF
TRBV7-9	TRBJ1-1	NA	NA	TGTGCCAGCAGCCCAGACAGTTCTGCACTTGGGGGAGCTTTCTTT	CASSPDSSALGGAFF
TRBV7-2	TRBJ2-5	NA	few	TGTGCCAGCAGCTTAAACAGGGCACAAGAGACCCAGTACTTC	CASSLNRAQETQYF
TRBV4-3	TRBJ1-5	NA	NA	TGCGCCAGCAGCCCTAACCCAGGGAGCAATCAGCCCCAGCATTTT	CASSPNPGSNQPQHF
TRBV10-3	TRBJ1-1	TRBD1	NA	TGTGCCATCAGTACGTTAACAGGGGACTACACTGAAGCTTTCTTT	CAISTLTGDYTEAFF
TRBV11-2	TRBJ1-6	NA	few	TGTGCCAGCAGCTTAGTGTTCAGGCATAATTCACCCCTCCACTTT	CASSLVFRHNSPLHF
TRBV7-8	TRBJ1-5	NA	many	TGTGCCAGCAGCTTAGATTGGGCGCAGTTTAGCAATCAGCCCCAGCATTTT	CASSLDWAQFSNQPQHF
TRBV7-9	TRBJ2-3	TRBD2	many	TGTGCCAGCAGCCCACGGGAGGGGACTAGCTTTACAGATACGCAGTATTTT	CASSPREGTSFTDTQYF
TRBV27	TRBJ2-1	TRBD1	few	TGTGCCAGCAGTCACGACAGGGCCGGAGGCAATGAGCAGTTCTTC	CASSHDRAGGNEQFF
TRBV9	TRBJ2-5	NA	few	TGTGCCAGCAGCGCCACTCCTCGGGCGGCCCAAGAGACCCAGTACTTC	CASSATPRAAQETQYF
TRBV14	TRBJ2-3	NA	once	TGTGCCAGCAGCCGCGACATGACAGATACGCAGTATTTT	CASSRDMTDTQYF
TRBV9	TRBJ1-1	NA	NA	TGTGCCAGCAGCGTAGATGCTGTGAACACTGAAGCTTTCTTT	CASSVDAVNTEAFF
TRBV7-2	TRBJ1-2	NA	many	TGTGCCAGCAGCTCCGTGATAGCGCGCCGTGGCTACACCTTC	CASSSVIARRGYTF
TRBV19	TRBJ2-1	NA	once	TGTGCCAGTAGTATAGATCACATACAGTCCTACAATGAGCAGTTCTTC	CASSIDHIQSYNEQFF
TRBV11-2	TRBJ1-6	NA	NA	TGTGCCAGCAGCTTTGTCGGGACTATCGCTAATTCACCCCTCCACTTT	CASSFVGTIANSPLHF
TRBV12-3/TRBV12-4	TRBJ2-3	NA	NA	TGTGCCAGCAACTCAATGGGGTTAGCGGTGTACACAGATACGCAGTATTTT	CASNSMGLAVYTDTQYF
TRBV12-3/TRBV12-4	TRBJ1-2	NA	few	TGTGCCAGCAGTTTAGCATCTCCTTATGGCTACACCTTC	CASSLASPYGYTF
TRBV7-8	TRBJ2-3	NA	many	TGTGCCAGCAGCCCGCCTGAGGGGCTCGATACGCAGTATTTT	CASSPPEGLDTQYF
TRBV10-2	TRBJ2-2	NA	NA	TGCGCCAGCAGTGAGTCAATGACAACCGGGGAGCTGTTTTTT	CASSESMTTGELFF
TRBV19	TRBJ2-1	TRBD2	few	TGTGCCAGTAGTAATTCGGCGGGGGGGAACAATGAGCAGTTCTTC	CASSNSAGGNNEQFF
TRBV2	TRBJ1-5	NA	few	TGTGCCAGCAGTGATGATCTCCTCAATCAGCCCCAGCATTTT	CASSDDLLNQPQHF
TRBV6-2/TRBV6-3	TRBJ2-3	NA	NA	TGTGCCAGCAGCACCCGGGGGTCAGGTACGCAGTATTTT	CASSTRGSGTQYF
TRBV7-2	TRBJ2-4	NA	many	TGTGCCAGCAGCGATGGCGGTTGGGACATTCAGTACTTC	CASSDGGWDIQYF
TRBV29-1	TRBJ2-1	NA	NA	TGCAGCGTCGTTGGAGGAGTAGATGACTCCTACAATGAGCAGTTCTTC	CSVVGGVDDSYNEQFF
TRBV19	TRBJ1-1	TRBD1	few	TGTGCCAGTAGTATCAGGGGGGAAAGGAACACTGAAGCTTTCTTT	CASSIRGERNTEAFF
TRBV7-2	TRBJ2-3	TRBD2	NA	TGTGCCAGCAGCCCCCAGGTGGCTAGCGGGGGGGCCTGGGAAGATACGCAGTATTTT	CASSPQVASGGAWEDTQYF
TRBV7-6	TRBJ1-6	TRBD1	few	TGTGCCAGCAGCTCGGGACAGATTAATTCACCCCTCCACTTT	CASSSGQINSPLHF
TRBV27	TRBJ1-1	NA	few	TGTGCCAGCAGTCCAGGGGCGACCACTGAAGCTTTCTTT	CASSPGATTEAFF
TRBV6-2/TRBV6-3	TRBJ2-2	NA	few	TGTGCCAGCAGTTACTCGGGACTGACCGGGGAGCTGTTTTTT	CASSYSGLTGELFF
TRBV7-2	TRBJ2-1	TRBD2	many	TGTGCCAGCAGCTTAGCGATTAGTAGCGGGGGGCCCCCTGATGAGCAGTTCTTC	CASSLAISSGGPPDEQFF
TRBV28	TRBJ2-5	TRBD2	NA	TGTGCCAGCAGTTCCCCAGCTAGCGGGGCCGGGGAGACCCAGTACTTC	CASSSPASGAGETQYF
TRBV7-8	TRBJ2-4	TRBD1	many	TGTGCCAGCAGCCCACTCAGGACAGGGGGCGCGGAAAACATTCAGTACTTC	CASSPLRTGGAENIQYF
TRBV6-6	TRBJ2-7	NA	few	TGTGCCAGCTCGTCGGGGGCGGACGAGCAGTACTTC	CASSSGADEQYF
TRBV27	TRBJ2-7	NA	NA	TGTGCCAGCAGTTTGGGGGCGCTTTCCCGGGAGCAGTACTTC	CASSLGALSREQYF
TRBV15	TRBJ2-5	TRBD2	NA	TGTGCCACCAGCAGAGATCGCGGGGGTCAAGAGACCCAGTACTTC	CATSRDRGGQETQYF
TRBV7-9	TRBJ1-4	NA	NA	TGTGCCAGCAGCGGGCCGCAGAGAATTCTGTTTTTT	CASSGPQRILFF
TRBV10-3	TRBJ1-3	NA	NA	TGTGCCATCAGGCCTTCTGGAAACACCATATATTTT	CAIRPSGNTIYF
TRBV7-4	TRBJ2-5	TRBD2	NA	TGTGCCAGCAGCTTTGGGCGGGGGGACCCGAAAGAGACCCAGTACTTC	CASSFGRGDPKETQYF
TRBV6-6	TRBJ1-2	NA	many	TGTGCCACCATCTCAGGGCGGACAGCTAACTATGGCTACACCTTC	CATISGRTANYGYTF
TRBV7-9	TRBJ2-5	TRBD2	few	TGTGCAGCGGGGGAGACCCAGTACTTC	CAAGETQYF
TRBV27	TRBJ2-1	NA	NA	TGTGCCAGCAAAAAGCTAGAATACAATGAGCAGTTCTTC	CASKKLEYNEQFF
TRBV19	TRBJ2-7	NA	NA	TGTGCCAGTAGTAAGGGCCGAGGACAGTACCACGAGCAGTACTTC	CASSKGRGQYHEQYF
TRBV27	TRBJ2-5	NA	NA	TGTGCCAGCAGTTCCCCAAGGGCGGGGGAGACCCAGTACTTC	CASSSPRAGETQYF
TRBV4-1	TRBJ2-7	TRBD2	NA	TGCGCCAGCAGCCCATTAGCGGGGGGTCTCGAGCAGTACTTC	CASSPLAGGLEQYF
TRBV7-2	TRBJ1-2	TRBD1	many	TGTGCCAGCAGCGAAGACGGGACAGGGAGACATGGCTATGGCTACACCTTC	CASSEDGTGRHGYGYTF
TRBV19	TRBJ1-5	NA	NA	TGTGCCAGTACCAGTCAGGATAGCAATCAGCCCCAGCATTTT	CASTSQDSNQPQHF
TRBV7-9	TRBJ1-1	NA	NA	TGTGCCAGCAGCCCCTATCAGGGTTTAGCTTTCTTT	CASSPYQGLAFF
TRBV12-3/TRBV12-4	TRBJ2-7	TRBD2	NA	TGTGCCAGCAGTACGGAGGGTAGCGGGGGTAAAGAGCAGTACTTC	CASSTEGSGGKEQYF
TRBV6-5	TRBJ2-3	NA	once	TGTGCTAGCAGTTACAGCGGTGAATCGGATACGCAGTATTTT	CASSYSGESDTQYF
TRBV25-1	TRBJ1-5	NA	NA	TGTGCCAGCAGTCCGCGGACGGGCCCCGATCAGCCCCAGCATTTT	CASSPRTGPDQPQHF
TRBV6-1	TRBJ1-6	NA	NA	TGTGCCAGCACCCCTTTGGACAGCTATAATTCACCCCTCCACTTT	CASTPLDSYNSPLHF
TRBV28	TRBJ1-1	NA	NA	TGTGCCAGCAGGGACCTTAACACTGAAGCTTTCTTT	CASRDLNTEAFF